What follows describes a single T cell receptor beta chain. The protocol was immunoSEQ multiplex PCR, while the TCRdb copy is restricted to in-frame clones and leaves out a portion. The sample carries 2,100,000 or so clones, more than 90% recorded once. This sample was taken from a study of shared clonotypes between healthy human individuals. CDR3 size: 15 residues. V lost 5 bases to trimming and J lost 9 bases, with 23 bases between them. CDR1 SGHAT and CDR2 FQNNGV come from the germline V gene. The clonotype comes from a man aged 18 to 29 in good health. The sequencing input was naive CD4+ T cells sorted from blood. Subset given: CD45RA+ positively selected. J is TRBJ2-7 and V is TRBV11-2; D possibly corresponds to TRBD1 (5 bases). CDR3 sequence reads: CASSGRGVFSFGQYF. DNA of the CDR3: TGTGCCAGCAGCGGAAGGGGCGTTTTTAGCTTCGGGCAGTACTTC.